Listed here is a single TCR beta chain. This sample is part of a study of blood T cell repertoires in COVID-19. Study summary: There were acute and convalescent COVID-19 samples, and they came from the United States, Italy and Spain. PBMCs, B-cell-depleted T cells, or T cells were the source of the cDNA or gDNA that made up the material.

The CDR3 has 16 residues. Germline loops: CDR1 SGHAT, CDR2 FQNNGV. Trimming took 1 base from V and 0 from J, leaving 13 bases between them. As processed by the authors: Estimation of nucleated cell counts was performed using reference gene primer amplification. The method was immunoSEQ multiplex PCR; TCRdb's version includes in-frame clones alone and lacks a portion of them. V, J and clone size are those of that table, while D and trimming were read from the DNA. The sample consists of 15,000 to 20,000 clones, 70% to 85% of them appearing once. The rearrangement uses TRBV11-2 and TRBJ2-7, with D possibly matching TRBD2 (6 bases). Sequencing was performed on peripheral blood. The receptor was derived from a human donor in a cohort sampled during active COVID-19. CDR3 in amino acids: CASSLVARGSSYEQYF. The CDR3 DNA reads TGTGCCAGCAGCTTAGTGGCGCGGGGAAGCTCCTACGAGCAGTACTTC.